This TCR beta chain was identified during a study of blood T cell repertoires in COVID-19. The overall study: PBMCs, B-cell-depleted T cells, or T cells were the source of the cDNA or gDNA that made up the material.

This CDR3 region has 15 residues. After removal of 6 bases from V and 1 base from J, the junction contained 7 bases not matched to a gene. Germline V CDR1 and CDR2: SNHLY, FYNNEI. TCRdb keeps only in-frame clones here, not all; method: immunoSEQ multiplex PCR. This table holds some 70,000 clones, roughly 90% found once. V is TRBV2 and J is TRBJ2-3; 7 bases map to TRBD2. The specimen sequenced was peripheral blood. The clonotype was recovered from a man younger than 40 with acute or convalescent COVID-19. The CDR3 coding sequence is TGTGCCAGCAGGCGGCGGGACTACGGCACAGATACGCAGTATTTT. It encodes CASRRRDYGTDTQYF.